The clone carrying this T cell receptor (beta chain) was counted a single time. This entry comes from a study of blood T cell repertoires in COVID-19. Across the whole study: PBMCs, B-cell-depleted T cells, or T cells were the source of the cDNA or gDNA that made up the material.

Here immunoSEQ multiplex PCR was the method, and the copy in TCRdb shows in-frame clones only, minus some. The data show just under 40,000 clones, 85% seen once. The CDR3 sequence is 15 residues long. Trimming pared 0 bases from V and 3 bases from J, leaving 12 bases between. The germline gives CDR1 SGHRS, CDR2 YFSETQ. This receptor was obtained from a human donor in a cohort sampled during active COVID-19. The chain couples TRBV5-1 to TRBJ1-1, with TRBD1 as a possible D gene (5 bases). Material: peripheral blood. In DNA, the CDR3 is TGCGCCAGCAGCTTGGCCCAGGGTATGGACACTGAAGCTTTCTTT. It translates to CASSLAQGMDTEAFF.